These 17 T cell receptor beta chains share one sample of origin, sequenced in a study of T cells after yellow fever vaccination. TCRdb processed the 5' RACE reads anew with MiXCR; each CDR3 protein has one entry. The data hold fewer than 350,000 distinct CDR3 sequences, with roughly 9.4% observed a single time. Material: PBMCs, obtained on the day of the first yellow fever vaccination. The receptors shown here come from a young man who received the YFV17D yellow fever vaccine.

This clonotype appeared many times. The V call is TRBV3-1, the J call TRBJ2-7; D may correspond to TRBD1 or TRBD2 (5 bases each). V lost 6 bases to trimming and J lost 2 bases, with 17 bases between them. CDR1 is LGHDT and CDR2 is YNNKEL in the germline V gene (reference sequence). The CDR3 sequence is 15 residues long. CDR3 residues: CASSFSWDGTYEQYF. In DNA form, the CDR3 reads TGTGCCAGCAGTTTTTCATGGGACGGAACCTACGAGCAGTACTTC.

This clonotype has just a few counts. The genes are TRBV18 and TRBJ1-3; D may be TRBD1 (5 bases). The CDR3 consists of 17 residues. Germline V CDR1 and CDR2: KGHSH, LQKENI. Trimming pared 2 bases from V and 0 bases from J, leaving 14 bases between. The CDR3 protein is CASSPIYDSRSGNTIYF. In DNA, the CDR3 is TGTGCCAGCTCACCAATCTACGACAGCCGCTCTGGAAACACCATATATTTT. The full variable domain, completed using reference TRBV18 and TRBJ1-3, is NAGVMQNPRHLVRRRGQEARLRCSPMKGHSHVYWYRQLPEEGLKFMVYLQKENIIDESGMPKERFSAEFPKEGPSILRIQQVVRGDSAAYFCASSPIYDSRSGNTIYFGEGSWLTVV.

The chain carries TRBV15 and TRBJ2-7; 12 bases align to TRBD1. Trimming removed 1 base from V and 7 bases from J; junction bases left unmatched: 5. Per the germline V gene, CDR1 is LNHNV and CDR2 is YYDKDF (reference sequence). The CDR3 length is 15 residues. CDR3 region: CATSRVGQGAGEQYF. CDR3 coding DNA: TGTGCCACCAGCAGAGTGGGACAGGGGGCTGGGGAGCAGTACTTC.

This clonotype has a handful of counts. The chain recombines TRBV20-1 with TRBJ1-2; D not certain. The V end lost 3 bases, the J end lost 0 bases, and 5 bases lay between the germline ends. Germline V CDR1 and CDR2: DFQATT, SNEGSKA (reference sequence). The CDR3 contains 12 residues. The CDR3 coding sequence is TGCAGTGCTAGCGGGTCTAACTATGGCTACACCTTC. The encoded protein is CSASGSNYGYTF.

Many counts were recorded for this clonotype. The chain has TRBV5-1 and TRBJ1-1, with 11 positions matching TRBD1. The ends lost 4 bases at V and 0 bases at J; junction bases unmatched: 5. The germline V gene encodes CDR1 SGHRS and CDR2 YFSETQ. The CDR3 covers 16 residues. The DNA of the CDR3 is TGCGCCAGCAGCCCCCCGGGACAGGGGGTGAACACTGAAGCTTTCTTT. This encodes CASSPPGQGVNTEAFF.

This clonotype was seen at least ten times. V and J are TRBV6-7 and TRBJ2-2, with D unresolved. TRBV6-7 is sorted into the ORF group, with uncertain function. V lost 10 bases to trimming and J lost 6 bases, with 6 bases between them. The CDR3 has 10 amino acids. CDR3 sequence reads: CATRPGELFF. The CDR3 DNA reads as TGTGCCACTCGGCCCGGGGAGCTGTTTTTT.

The sample holds a few counts of this clonotype. The genes are TRBV27 and TRBJ1-4; unclear D gene. V shed 5 bases and J shed 8 bases, with 15 bases lying between them. The length of the CDR3 is 14 residues. In germline, CDR1 is MNHEY, CDR2 SMNVEV (reference sequence). The CDR3 DNA is TGTGCCAGCAGTCCCGGGATCTCCTGGGAAAAACTGTTTTTT. Protein sequence: CASSPGISWEKLFF.

This clonotype was seen at least ten times. V usage is TRBV4-3 and J usage is TRBJ2-5, with 9 bases matching TRBD2. V dropped 4 bases and J dropped 3; count of bases not matched to a gene: 6. CDR1 and CDR2 from the germline V gene are LGHNA and YSLEER. The CDR3 spans 15 residues. CDR3: CASSPRGGLEETQYF. The CDR3 DNA reads TGCGCCAGCAGCCCGCGGGGGGGGTTAGAAGAGACCCAGTACTTC.

This clonotype was counted many times. CDR3 sequence: CASSPGGQGADTQYF. CDR3 DNA: TGTGCCAGCAGCCCCGGGGGCCAGGGGGCAGATACGCAGTATTTT. The V and J genes are TRBV5-4 and TRBJ2-3, with D tentatively TRBD1 (7 bases). CDR1 and CDR2 from the germline V gene are SGHNT and YYREEE (reference sequence). This CDR3 has 15 amino acids. Deletions cut 4 bases from V and 4 bases from J, with 16 bases between.

This clonotype was observed a handful of times. CDR3 amino acids: CATSRGQGQGNYGYTF. CDR3 nucleotide sequence: TGTGCCACCAGCAGAGGCCAGGGACAGGGAAACTATGGCTACACCTTC. This chain joins TRBV15 and TRBJ1-2; 9 nucleotides line up with TRBD1. V shed 1 base, J shed 2 bases, and the junction held 5 bases outside the gene matches. This CDR3 has 16 residues. Germline V gene lookup returns CDR1 LNHNV and CDR2 YYDKDF (reference sequence).

CDR3 amino acids: CASSSPGLAANEQFF. The DNA of the CDR3 is TGTGCCAGCAGCTCCCCGGGACTAGCCGCAAATGAGCAGTTCTTC. The V call is TRBV7-3, the J call TRBJ2-1, with TRBD2 identical over 9 bases. The CDR3 has 15 residues. Germline loops: CDR1 SGHTA, CDR2 FQGTGA. The J segment lost 7 bases and the V segment lost 4 bases, leaving 8 bases of the junction unmatched.

This clonotype has a handful of counts. The CDR3: CASSQDGSHYEQYF. The CDR3 DNA sequence: TGCGCCAGCAGCCAAGATGGGTCCCACTACGAGCAGTACTTC. This rearrangement joins TRBV4-3 to TRBJ2-7; D call uncertain. The CDR3 is made up of 14 amino acids. The germline V and J ends were trimmed by 0 bases and 3 bases, with 9 bases remaining between them. From germline, CDR1 is LGHNA and CDR2 YSLEER.

This clonotype occurred a few times. The chain uses TRBV4-1 and TRBJ2-3, with D uncertain. Trimming cost V 6 bases and J 6 bases, with 22 bases left between them. The CDR3 covers 16 residues. Germline V lookup: CDR1 MGHRA, CDR2 YSYEKL. The CDR3 coding sequence is TGCGCCAGCAGGGTTTCTAGGTGGGCACAATGGGATACGCAGTATTTT. Translation: CASRVSRWAQWDTQYF.

This clonotype has ten or more counts. The chain couples TRBV7-9 to TRBJ1-5; TRBD1 matches 10 bases. Germline trimming cut 0 bases from V and 3 bases from J; bases unmatched to any gene: 2. There are 16 residues in the CDR3. The germline gives CDR1 SEHNR, CDR2 FQNEAQ (reference sequence). The DNA of the CDR3 is TGTGCCAGCAGCTTAGCCAGACAGGGGGCCAATCAGCCCCAGCATTTT. This sequence encodes CASSLARQGANQPQHF.

This clonotype was counted between two and nine times. This sequence joins TRBV30 and TRBJ2-7, with D perhaps matching TRBD1 or TRBD2 (5 bases each). Trimming took off 4 bases at V and 2 bases at J, with 15 bases between the two ends. Germline CDR1 and CDR2: GTSNPN and SVGIG (reference sequence). The CDR3 spans 14 residues. Written as DNA, the CDR3 is TGTGCCTGGACCTCCCGGGACGGGACCTACGAGCAGTACTTC. This encodes CAWTSRDGTYEQYF.

The chain is built from TRBV5-4 and TRBJ2-5; a weak D match, TRBD2 (6 bases). Deletions cut 3 bases from V and 10 bases from J, with 22 bases between. Per the germline V gene, CDR1 is SGHNT and CDR2 is YYREEE (reference sequence). CDR3 size: 15 residues. The CDR3 reads CASSSDGGRGEGQYF. DNA for the CDR3: TGTGCCAGCAGCTCCGATGGGGGGAGAGGAGAGGGCCAGTACTTC.

V usage is TRBV6-2 or TRBV6-3 and J usage is TRBJ1-1, with 7 bases lining up with TRBD1. Germline V gene sequence: CDR1 MNHEY, CDR2 SVGEGT. The CDR3 is 14 amino acids. Losses at the gene ends were 6 bases for V and 1 base for J; bases not matched to a gene: 5. The CDR3 here is CASRYDRENTEAFF. For the CDR3, the DNA is TGTGCCAGCAGATACGACAGGGAGAACACTGAAGCTTTCTTT.